Below, one T cell receptor (beta chain) is given with its context. Trimming stripped 2 bases from V and 5 bases from J, with 7 bases between. The CDR3 has 12 residues. The data were taken from a study of blood T cell repertoires in COVID-19. TCRdb's table, derived via immunoSEQ multiplex PCR, lists solely in-frame clones and lacks some. In the table there are 100,000 to 150,000 clones, 70% to 85% of which are singletons. The material sequenced was peripheral blood. The chain couples TRBV12-3 or TRBV12-4 to TRBJ2-7; D may be TRBD2 (5 bases). This receptor was obtained from a woman in her fifties or sixties with acute or convalescent COVID-19. CDR3 DNA: TGTGCCAGCAGTTTAATAGCGAACGAGCAGTACTTC. Residues: CASSLIANEQYF.